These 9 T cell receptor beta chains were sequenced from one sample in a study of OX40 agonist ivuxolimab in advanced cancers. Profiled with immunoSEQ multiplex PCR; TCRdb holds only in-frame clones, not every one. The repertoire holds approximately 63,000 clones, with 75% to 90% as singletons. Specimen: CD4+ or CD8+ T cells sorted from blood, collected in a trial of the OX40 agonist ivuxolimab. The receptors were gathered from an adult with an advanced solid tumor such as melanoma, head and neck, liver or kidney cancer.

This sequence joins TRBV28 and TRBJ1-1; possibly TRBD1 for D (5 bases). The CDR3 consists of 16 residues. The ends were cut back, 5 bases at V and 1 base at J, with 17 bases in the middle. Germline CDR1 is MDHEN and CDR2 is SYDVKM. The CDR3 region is CASSKGTEGSNTEAFF. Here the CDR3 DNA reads TGTGCCAGCAGTAAAGGGACGGAAGGATCGAACACTGAAGCTTTCTTT. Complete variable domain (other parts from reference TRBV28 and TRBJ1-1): DVKVTQSSRYLVKRTGEKVFLECVQDMDHENMFWYRQDPGLGLRLIYFSYDVKMKEKGDIPEGYSVSREKKERFSLILESASTNQTSMYLCASSKGTEGSNTEAFFGQGTRLTVV.

DNA of the CDR3: TGTGCCAGCAGCGGGGGGGACAGCTCTGGAAACACCATATATTTT. It specifies CASSGGDSSGNTIYF. This chain links TRBV5-4 with TRBJ1-3, with TRBD1 matching 7 bases. This CDR3 is built from 15 residues. Trimming at V came to 4 bases and at J to 0 bases, leaving 4 bases not matched to a gene. CDR1 and CDR2 from the germline V gene are SGHNT and YYREEE (reference sequence).

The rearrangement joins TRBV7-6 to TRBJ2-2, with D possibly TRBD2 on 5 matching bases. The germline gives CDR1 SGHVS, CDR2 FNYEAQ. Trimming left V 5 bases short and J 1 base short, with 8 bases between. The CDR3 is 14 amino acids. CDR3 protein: CASSPSGNTGELFF. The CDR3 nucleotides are TGTGCCAGCAGCCCCAGCGGGAACACCGGGGAGCTGTTTTTT.

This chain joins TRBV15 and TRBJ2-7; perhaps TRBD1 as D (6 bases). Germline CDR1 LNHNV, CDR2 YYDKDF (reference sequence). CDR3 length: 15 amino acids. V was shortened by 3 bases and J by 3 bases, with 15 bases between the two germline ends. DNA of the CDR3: TGTGCCACCAGCAGGGACAGTGGCTCGGGCTACGAGCAGTACTTC. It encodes CATSRDSGSGYEQYF.

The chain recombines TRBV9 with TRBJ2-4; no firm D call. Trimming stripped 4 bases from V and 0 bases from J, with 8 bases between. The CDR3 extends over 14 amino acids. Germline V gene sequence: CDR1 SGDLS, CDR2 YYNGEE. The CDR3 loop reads CASSPGEAKNIQYF. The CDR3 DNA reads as TGTGCCAGCAGCCCAGGTGAAGCCAAAAACATTCAGTACTTC.

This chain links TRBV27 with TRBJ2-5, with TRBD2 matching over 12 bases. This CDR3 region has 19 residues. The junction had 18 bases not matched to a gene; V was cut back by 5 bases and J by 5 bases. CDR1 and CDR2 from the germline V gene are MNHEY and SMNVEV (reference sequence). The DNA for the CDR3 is TGTGCCAGCAGTGGAGGACTAGCGGGAATTGAAGGCCCCCGGGAGACCCAGTACTTC. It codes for CASSGGLAGIEGPRETQYF.

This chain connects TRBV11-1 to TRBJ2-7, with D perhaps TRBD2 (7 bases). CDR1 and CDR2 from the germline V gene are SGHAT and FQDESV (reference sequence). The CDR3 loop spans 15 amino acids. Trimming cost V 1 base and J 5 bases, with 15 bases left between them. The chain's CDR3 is CASSLVPQGGNEQYF. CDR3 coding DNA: TGTGCCAGCAGCTTAGTACCACAGGGAGGGAACGAGCAGTACTTC. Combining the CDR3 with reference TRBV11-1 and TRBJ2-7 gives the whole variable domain EAEVAQSPRYKITEKSQAVAFWCDPISGHATLYWYRQILGQGPELLVQFQDESVVDDSQLPKDRFSAERLKGVDSTLKIQPAELGDSAMYLCASSLVPQGGNEQYFGPGTRLTVT.

CDR3 sequence reads: CASSQEGQALFGYTF. CDR3 bases: TGCGCCAGCAGCCAAGAGGGACAGGCGCTTTTTGGCTACACCTTC. The genes are TRBV4-1 and TRBJ1-2, with 8 nucleotides matching TRBD1. Germline assignment: CDR1 MGHRA and CDR2 YSYEKL. J gave up 7 bases and V 0 bases, and 7 bases lay outside the gene matches. The CDR3 contains 15 residues.

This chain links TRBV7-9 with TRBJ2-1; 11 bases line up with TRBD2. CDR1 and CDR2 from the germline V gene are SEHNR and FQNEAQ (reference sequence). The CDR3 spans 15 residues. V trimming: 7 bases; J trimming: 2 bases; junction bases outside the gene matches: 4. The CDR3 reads CASTSSGRAYNEQFF. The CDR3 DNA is TGTGCCAGCACAAGTAGCGGGAGGGCCTACAATGAGCAGTTCTTC.